This entry lists 4 T cell receptor beta chains sequenced from one sample in a study of T-cell memory formation after mild COVID-19 (dated by TCRdb to the early 2020s). Receptors were amplified or captured by 5' RACE. Instrument used: Illumina NovaSeq 6000. TCRdb reprocessing: public reads trimmed at Q25 with fastp, clones called with MiXCR, in-frame beta chains kept. Every entry covers one CDR3 protein and lists the most common genes and DNA from its rows. The sample table contains 95,000 to 110,000 distinct CDR3 sequences; only one count was recorded for approximately 15% of them. 30% to 45% of the sample is held by the ten biggest clonotypes. The sequenced sample consisted of PBMCs or a T cell subset sorted from them (not recorded which). These receptor sequences come from a man aged 18 to 30 who had mild COVID-19 (a few samples of this study predate the infection). The sample titles of this study are shuffled in the database, so cell type and time point are left out; the donor was told from shared clones.

The rearrangement joins TRBV12-3 or TRBV12-4 to TRBJ2-7; no reliable D call. The CDR3 runs 12 residues. V was cut by 2 bases and J by 3 bases, with 5 bases left in between. CDR3 amino acids: CASSLLIYEQYF. The CDR3 nucleotides read TGTGCCAGCAGTTTACTAATCTACGAGCAGTACTTC.

This clonotype was counted only a few times. This sequence joins TRBV19 and TRBJ1-1, with 10 bases identical to TRBD1. The CDR3 consists of 14 residues. The J segment lost 4 bases and the V segment lost 5 bases, leaving 4 bases of the junction unmatched. Germline-derived CDR1 and CDR2 are LNHDA and SQIVND (reference sequence). The CDR3 region has the DNA TGTGCCAGTAGTTTGACAGGGGGCTTCACTGAAGCTTTCTTT. It codes for CASSLTGGFTEAFF.

The V gene is TRBV18, the J gene TRBJ1-1, with D maybe TRBD1 (5 bases). This CDR3 contains 18 residues. V was shortened by 3 bases and J by 2 bases, with 22 bases between the two germline ends. CDR1 and CDR2 from the germline V gene are KGHSH and LQKENI. CDR3 sequence reads: CASSPWPGTRHFNTEAFF. As DNA, the CDR3 is TGTGCCAGCTCACCCTGGCCGGGGACCAGGCATTTCAACACTGAAGCTTTCTTT.

This clonotype showed up just a few times. V usage is TRBV7-6 and J usage is TRBJ2-2; D gene ambiguous. This CDR3 spans 13 amino acids. Germline V CDR1 and CDR2: SGHVS, FNYEAQ. V was trimmed by 6 bases and J by 7 bases, leaving 12 bases between them. CDR3 region: CASSYKEIGELFF. The CDR3 DNA sequence: TGTGCCAGCAGTTACAAGGAGATCGGGGAGCTGTTTTTT.